The 29 T cell receptor beta chains reported below all come from one sample, sequenced in a study of blood T cell repertoires in COVID-19. Profiled with immunoSEQ multiplex PCR; TCRdb holds only in-frame clones, not every one. This sample has about 300,000 clones; roughly 88% occur once, and the top ten carry roughly 2.3%. The sample was PBMCs or T cells enriched from blood (not recorded which). The receptors here all came from a man aged 30-40 years who had recovered from COVID-19.

The chain joins TRBV11-2 to TRBJ1-2; D remains ambiguous. From germline, CDR1 is SGHAT and CDR2 FQNNGV. With 5 bases removed from V and 3 bases from J, the gap between germline ends came to 19 bases. The CDR3 loop spans 16 amino acids. CDR3 protein: CASSNLGRSSHYGYTF. CDR3 coding DNA: TGTGCCAGCAGCAATTTAGGCCGGAGCTCCCACTATGGCTACACCTTC.

The V and J genes are TRBV2 and TRBJ1-6; unclear D gene. Germline CDR1 is SNHLY and CDR2 is FYNNEI. V was trimmed by 7 bases and J by 0 bases, leaving 7 bases between them. CDR3 length: 14 residues. In DNA form, the CDR3 reads TGTGCCAGCAAGGAGAGCTCCTATAATTCACCCCTCCACTTT. Protein: CASKESSYNSPLHF.

The chain uses TRBV5-5 and TRBJ2-3, with D maybe TRBD1 (5 bases). Trimming stripped 1 base from V and 1 base from J, with 13 bases between. There are 16 residues in the CDR3. In germline, CDR1 is SGHKS, CDR2 YYEKEE (reference sequence). CDR3 sequence reads: CASSLYRTTGTDTQYF. CDR3 DNA: TGTGCCAGCAGCTTGTACAGGACAACGGGCACAGATACGCAGTATTTT.

This chain uses TRBV3-1 (or the pseudogene TRBV3-2) with TRBJ1-1; 10 bases are shared with TRBD1. The CDR3 runs 15 residues. CDR1 LGHDT and CDR2 YNNKEL come from the germline V gene (reference sequence). J gave up 2 bases and V 4 bases, and 4 bases lay outside the gene matches. The CDR3 coding sequence is TGTGCCAGCAGCCGACAGGGGGCCGGTAACACTGAAGCTTTCTTT. Translated: CASSRQGAGNTEAFF.

This chain connects TRBV29-1 to TRBJ2-1, with a tentative D call TRBD1 (6 bases). Germline V CDR1 and CDR2: SQVTM, ANQGSEA. The CDR3 loop spans 13 amino acids. V was shortened by 5 bases and J by 3 bases, with 11 bases between the two germline ends. CDR3 sequence reads: CSVRVGGYNEQFF. Written as DNA, the CDR3 is TGCAGCGTTAGGGTAGGGGGCTACAATGAGCAGTTCTTC.

The chain uses TRBV5-1 and TRBJ1-6; D gene unclear. This CDR3 comprises 17 residues. The V gene lost 0 bases and the J gene lost 0 bases, with 10 bases spanning the gap. Germline V lookup: CDR1 SGHRS, CDR2 YFSETQ. Here the CDR3 DNA reads TGCGCCAGCAGCTTGGTTGGTCTGAGCTCCTATAATTCACCCCTCCACTTT. Encoded protein: CASSLVGLSSYNSPLHF.

The chain uses TRBV10-3 and TRBJ1-2, with D possibly being TRBD1 (5 bases). V was shortened by 0 bases and J by 4 bases, with 12 bases between the two germline ends. This CDR3 region has 15 residues. Germline V gives CDR1 ENHRY, CDR2 SYGVKD. CDR3: CAISESLGGIYGYTF. In DNA form, the CDR3 reads TGTGCCATCAGTGAGTCGCTGGGGGGGATCTATGGCTACACCTTC.

The table lists this clone with a few counts. The V call is TRBV30, the J call TRBJ1-5; TRBD1 agrees at 9 bases. CDR3 length: 14 amino acids. Trimming removed 3 bases from V and 4 bases from J; junction bases left unmatched: 4. Germline V lookup: CDR1 GTSNPN, CDR2 SVGIG (reference sequence). As DNA, the CDR3 is TGTGCCTGGAGCCGGACAGGGGTAAATCAGCCCCAGCATTTT. Translation: CAWSRTGVNQPQHF.

This chain links TRBV7-8 with TRBJ1-1; D is ambiguous. Germline loops: CDR1 SGHVS, CDR2 FQNEAQ. The CDR3 has 13 amino acids. V was shortened by 2 bases and J by 8 bases, with 12 bases between the two germline ends. The CDR3 loop reads CASSLLGAGEAFF. The CDR3 nucleotides read TGTGCCAGCAGCTTACTGGGAGCGGGGGAAGCTTTCTTT. The full variable domain, completed using reference TRBV7-8 and TRBJ1-1, is GAGVSQSPRYKVAKRGQDVALRCDPISGHVSLFWYQQALGQGPEFLTYFQNEAQLDKSGLPSDRFFAERPEGSVSTLKIQRTQQEDSAVYLCASSLLGAGEAFFGQGTRLTVV.

CDR3 sequence (DNA): TGTGCCAGCAGCCCCGGACAGGGGGATTCACCCCTCCACTTT. Protein sequence: CASSPGQGDSPLHF. This chain connects TRBV3-1 (or the pseudogene TRBV3-2) to TRBJ1-6; 10 positions match TRBD1. The V gene's germline CDR1 is LGHDT and CDR2 YNNKEL (reference sequence). The V gene end was trimmed by 4 bases and the J gene end by 8 bases; junction bases not matched to a gene: 2. This CDR3 comprises 14 residues.

The chain has TRBV12-3 or TRBV12-4 and TRBJ1-6, with a possible D match to TRBD1 (6 bases). Trimming shortened V by 5 bases and J by 10 bases, and 12 bases separated the two germline ends. CDR3 length: 13 amino acids. CDR3 bases: TGTGCCAGCAGTCTGCGGGGGCGATCACCCCTCCACTTT. It is translated as CASSLRGRSPLHF.

This clone was counted between two and nine times. This chain joins TRBV10-1 and TRBJ2-1; a possible D gene is TRBD1 (6 bases). The CDR3 has 15 residues. V was shortened by 6 bases and J by 2 bases, with 14 bases between the two germline ends. Germline lookup yields CDR1 WNHNN and CDR2 SYGVQD (reference sequence). The CDR3 loop is CASSSGDGTYNEQFF. The CDR3 DNA reads TGCGCCAGCAGCTCAGGGGATGGTACCTACAATGAGCAGTTCTTC.

The chain combines TRBV5-1 with TRBJ2-5; 13 bases line up with TRBD2. The CDR3 runs 15 residues. Germline CDR1 SGHRS, CDR2 YFSETQ. Trimming at V came to 4 bases and at J to 4 bases, leaving 4 bases not matched to a gene. The CDR3, as DNA: TGCGCCAGCAGCGAGGGACTAGCGGGGATAGAGACCCAGTACTTC. This translates into CASSEGLAGIETQYF.

V usage is TRBV29-1 and J usage is TRBJ1-3; no reliable D call. Germline V gene data show CDR1 as SQVTM and CDR2 as ANQGSEA. The CDR3 loop spans 13 amino acids. V lost 7 bases and J lost 0, with 10 bases in between. The CDR3 DNA reads TGCAGCGCGAAGAGTTACTCTGGAAACACCATATATTTT. Its translation: CSAKSYSGNTIYF.

CDR3 residues: CASSLPTSGQGETQYF. CDR3 coding DNA: TGTGCCAGCTCTCTACCCACGTCAGGGCAGGGAGAGACCCAGTACTTC. The gene calls are TRBV18 and TRBJ2-5; a possible D gene is TRBD1 (5 bases). Per germline, CDR1 KGHSH and CDR2 LQKENI. The V end lost 6 bases, the J end lost 4 bases, and 21 bases lay between the germline ends. The CDR3 length is 16 residues.

The V call is TRBV5-1, the J call TRBJ2-1; 7 bases are shared with TRBD1. Trimming removed 10 bases from V and 5 bases from J; junction bases left unmatched: 15. The CDR3 runs to 15 residues. Germline CDR1 SGHRS, CDR2 YFSETQ. The CDR3, as DNA: TGCGCCGGGTCAGGGGGTCCGGGTGCGGACAATGAGCAGTTCTTC. Encoded protein: CAGSGGPGADNEQFF. Drawing the rest from reference TRBV5-1 and TRBJ2-1, the complete variable domain is KAGVTQTPRYLIKTRGQQVTLSCSPISGHRSVSWYQQTPGQGLQFLFEYFSETQRNKGNFPGRFSGRQFSNSRSEMNVSTLELGDSALYLCAGSGGPGADNEQFFGPGTRLTVL.

V and J are TRBV19 and TRBJ2-5; tentative D call: TRBD1 (5 bases). Germline CDR1 LNHDA, CDR2 SQIVND (reference sequence). The germline V and J ends were trimmed by 5 bases and 5 bases, with 18 bases remaining between them. The CDR3 runs to 15 residues. The DNA for the CDR3 is TGTGCCAGTAGTCACCGGACAACTTCTCGGGAGACCCAGTACTTC. This translates into CASSHRTTSRETQYF.

The chain joins TRBV7-2 to TRBJ1-6; tentative D call: TRBD1 (5 bases). Germline loops: CDR1 SGHTA, CDR2 FQGNSA. The CDR3 length is 15 residues. V lost 5 bases to trimming and J lost 10 bases, with 18 bases between them. The DNA of the CDR3 is TGTGCCAGCAGCCCCGAAGTCAGGGTATACTCACCCCTCCACTTT. The encoded protein is CASSPEVRVYSPLHF. Drawing the rest from reference TRBV7-2 and TRBJ1-6, the complete variable domain is GAGVSQSPSNKVTEKGKDVELRCDPISGHTALYWYRQSLGQGLEFLIYFQGNSAPDKSGLPSDRFSAERTGGSVSTLTIQRTQQEDSAVYLCASSPEVRVYSPLHFGNGTRLTVT.

CDR3 in DNA: TGTGCCTGGACCCCCCCGCAGGCCAGGATCTATGGCTACACCTTC. Translating it yields CAWTPPQARIYGYTF. The chain couples TRBV30 to TRBJ1-2, with unresolved D. V gave up 4 bases and J gave up 4 bases, with 19 bases separating them. CDR1 is GTSNPN, CDR2 SVGIG, per germline (reference sequence). This CDR3 has 15 residues.

This chain's CDR3 is CAWSVGWGGGNTIYF. The CDR3 DNA reads TGTGCCTGGAGTGTAGGATGGGGAGGTGGAAACACCATATATTTT. The V call is TRBV30, the J call TRBJ1-3; D is ambiguous. Trimming removed 0 bases at V and 3 bases at J, with 12 bases between. CDR3 length: 15 amino acids. The germline CDR1 and CDR2 sequences are GTSNPN and SVGIG (reference sequence).

J is TRBJ2-2 and V is TRBV10-1, with 11 nucleotides matching TRBD2. The V and J ends lost 0 bases and 7 bases, in that order; junction bases with no gene match: 7. This CDR3 spans 17 amino acids. Germline CDR1 reads WNHNN; CDR2 reads SYGVQD (reference sequence). This CDR3 reads CASSESSGGAGGGELFF. The CDR3 nucleotides are TGCGCCAGCAGTGAGTCTAGCGGGGGGGCCGGAGGCGGGGAGCTGTTTTTT.

The V gene is TRBV2, the J gene TRBJ2-2; the D gene is possibly TRBD2 (6 bases). Trimming stripped 8 bases from V and 4 bases from J, with 17 bases between. Looked up from germline, CDR1 is SNHLY and CDR2 is FYNNEI. The CDR3 runs to 15 residues. CDR3 region: CASGRLGSSTGELFF. The CDR3 DNA sequence: TGTGCCAGCGGACGACTAGGGTCAAGCACCGGGGAGCTGTTTTTT.

At least ten counts were recorded for this clone. In DNA form, the CDR3 reads TGTGCCAGCAGCCTGGGACAGGGTAAAGGAAACACCATATATTTT. Translation: CASSLGQGKGNTIYF. The chain carries TRBV7-6 and TRBJ1-3; 9 bases line up with TRBD1. This CDR3 region has 15 residues. The ends lost 5 bases at V and 4 bases at J; junction bases unmatched: 6. Germline V gene data show CDR1 as SGHVS and CDR2 as FNYEAQ.

This chain joins TRBV6-1 and TRBJ1-2; the match to TRBD1 covers 8 bases. The CDR3 consists of 13 residues. V dropped 3 bases and J dropped 7; count of bases not matched to a gene: 4. The V gene's germline CDR1 is MNHNS and CDR2 SASEGT. CDR3 region: CASSEQGAGGYTF. The CDR3 DNA is TGTGCCAGCAGTGAGCAGGGGGCTGGTGGCTACACCTTC.

The chain links TRBV9 to TRBJ2-1; D remains ambiguous. The length of the CDR3 is 14 residues. Germline V gene data show CDR1 as SGDLS and CDR2 as YYNGEE. V was shortened by 6 bases and J by 9 bases, with 19 bases between the two germline ends. This CDR3 reads CASTFSHDSAEQFF. The CDR3 nucleotides read TGTGCCAGCACCTTTTCTCATGACTCGGCTGAGCAGTTCTTC.

The V call is TRBV3-1 (or the pseudogene TRBV3-2), the J call TRBJ1-2, with D possibly matching TRBD1 (6 bases). The CDR3 is 16 amino acids. Looked up from germline, CDR1 is LGHDT and CDR2 is YNNKEL (reference sequence). The germline V and J ends were trimmed by 1 base and 8 bases, with 20 bases remaining between them. CDR3: CASSQAPTGPQGGYTF. DNA for the CDR3: TGTGCCAGCAGCCAAGCCCCCACAGGGCCCCAGGGGGGCTACACCTTC.

This clone has a single count. This chain joins TRBV2 and TRBJ1-1; D might be TRBD1 (5 bases). V gave up 6 bases and J gave up 0 bases, with 8 bases separating them. This CDR3 is 13 amino acids long. Germline V lookup: CDR1 SNHLY, CDR2 FYNNEI. CDR3 residues: CASRGRVNTEAFF. CDR3 sequence (DNA): TGTGCCAGCAGAGGCAGGGTGAACACTGAAGCTTTCTTT.

The chain employs TRBV9 and TRBJ2-1; 9 nucleotides match TRBD2. The V segment lost 0 bases and the J segment 9 bases; nucleotides outside the gene matches: 4. The CDR3 sequence is 14 residues long. Germline V gene lookup returns CDR1 SGDLS and CDR2 YYNGEE. The CDR3 protein is CASSVDPAGGEQFF. For the CDR3, the DNA is TGTGCCAGCAGCGTAGATCCAGCGGGGGGTGAGCAGTTCTTC.

The V call is TRBV7-3, the J call TRBJ2-2; TRBD2 agrees at 9 bases. Germline V gives CDR1 SGHTA, CDR2 FQGTGA. CDR3 length equals 16 residues. J was trimmed by 2 bases and V by 5 bases; bases with no gene match: 6. The CDR3 is CASSPWGLANTGELFF. The CDR3 coding sequence is TGTGCCAGCAGCCCGTGGGGACTAGCTAACACCGGGGAGCTGTTTTTT. The entire variable domain, with the rest obtained from reference TRBV7-3 and TRBJ2-2, is as follows: GAGVSQTPSNKVTEKGKYVELRCDPISGHTALYWYRQSLGQGPEFLIYFQGTGAADDSGLPNDRFFAVRPEGSVSTLKIQRTERGDSAVYLCASSPWGLANTGELFFGEGSRLTVL.